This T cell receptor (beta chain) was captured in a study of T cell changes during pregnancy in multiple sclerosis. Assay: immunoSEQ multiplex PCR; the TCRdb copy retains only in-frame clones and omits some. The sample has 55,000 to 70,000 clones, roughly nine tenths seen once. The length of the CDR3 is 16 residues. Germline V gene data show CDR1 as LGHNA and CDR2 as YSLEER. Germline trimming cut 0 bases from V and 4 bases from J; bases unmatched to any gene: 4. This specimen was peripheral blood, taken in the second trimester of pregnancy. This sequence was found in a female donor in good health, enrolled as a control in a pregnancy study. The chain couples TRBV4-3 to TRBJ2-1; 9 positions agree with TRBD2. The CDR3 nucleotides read TGCGCCAGCAGCCAAGACTTGCTAGCGGGATACAATGAGCAGTTCTTC. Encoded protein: CASSQDLLAGYNEQFF.